This is a list of T cell receptor beta chains from one sample in a study of T cells after posttransplantation cyclophosphamide. The protocol was immunoSEQ multiplex PCR, while the TCRdb copy is restricted to in-frame clones and leaves out a portion. The sample has roughly 23,000 clones, roughly nine tenths seen once; the top ten hold 9.5% to 13%. The sequences come from PBMCs, collected after allogeneic stem cell transplant with posttransplant cyclophosphamide. All receptors derive from a female patient between 30 and 40 years old who received an allogeneic stem cell transplant from an unrelated donor, was CMV-positive, and had no GVHD. A share of the T cells may be of graft donor origin. CDR3s include the opening cysteine and the closing phenylalanine or tryptophan. D genes are given only for firm matches. Rows may omit the clone size; those that give it use once, few, many or a size class.

j_gene | d_gene | v_gene | abundance | CDR3nt | CDR3aa
TRBJ1-1 | - | TRBV15 | - | TGTGCCACCAGCAGTGAACACTATTCCATGAACACTGAAGCTTTCTTT | CATSSEHYSMNTEAFF
TRBJ1-2 | TRBD1 | TRBV4-2 | - | TGTGCCAGCAGCCAAGATGCCGGGACAGGAAGAGGCTACACCTTC | CASSQDAGTGRGYTF
TRBJ1-4 | - | TRBV5-6 | - | TGTGCCAGCAGCTTGGGGCCGGGGATGGTAACTAATGAAAAACTGTTTTTT | CASSLGPGMVTNEKLFF
TRBJ1-1 | - | TRBV4-3 | - | TGCGCCAGCAGCCGACGGGAGAACACTGAAGCTTTCTTT | CASSRRENTEAFF
TRBJ2-1 | - | TRBV14 | - | TGTGCCAGCAGCCAAGTTAGGGGGTCGAACAATGAGCAGTTCTTC | CASSQVRGSNNEQFF
TRBJ1-5 | - | TRBV30 | - | TGTGCCTGGAGTGTACAACAGGGAGGGGCGTATAGCAATCAGCCCCAGCATTTT | CAWSVQQGGAYSNQPQHF
TRBJ1-5 | - | TRBV28 | once | TGTGCCAGCAGTTTTCATACTTCTAGAGGGAATCAGCCCCAGCATTTT | CASSFHTSRGNQPQHF
TRBJ2-7 | - | TRBV27 | - | TGTGCCAGCAGTCCGACGAGGGTTCGGCACTACGAGCAGTACTTC | CASSPTRVRHYEQYF
TRBJ2-3 | - | TRBV5-1 | - | TGCGCCAGCAGCTTATGGCTAGGTTGGGCAGATACGCAGTATTTT | CASSLWLGWADTQYF
TRBJ1-4 | - | TRBV4-1 | - | TGCGCCAGCAGCCTCCGAGAAAGAGAAAAACTGTTTTTT | CASSLREREKLFF
TRBJ1-6 | TRBD1 | TRBV4-1 | - | TGCGCCAGCAGTTCCCAGGGGGCCTATAATTCACCCCTCCACTTT | CASSSQGAYNSPLHF
TRBJ2-3 | - | TRBV15 | - | TGTGCCACCAGCAGAGAGGGACTCGCGACGGATACGCAGTATTTT | CATSREGLATDTQYF
TRBJ2-5 | TRBD1 | TRBV10-1 | once | TGCGCCAGCGGGACAGGGGCTGACGAGACCCAGTACTTC | CASGTGADETQYF
TRBJ1-5 | TRBD1 | TRBV4-1 | - | TGCGCCAGCAGCCAGTCATCCGTCAGGGGGCGCGGTCAGCCCCAGCATTTT | CASSQSSVRGRGQPQHF
TRBJ2-3 | TRBD1 | TRBV15 | - | TGTGCCACCAGCAGAGAGAGGACAGGGTCAACAGATACGCAGTATTTT | CATSRERTGSTDTQYF
TRBJ1-1 | - | TRBV5-4 | - | TGTGCCAGCAGCCGGAACACTGAAGCTTTCTTT | CASSRNTEAFF
TRBJ2-5 | - | TRBV18 | - | TGTGCCAGCTCACCCCTGTCGGGACGGAGGGAAGAGACCCAGTACTTC | CASSPLSGRREETQYF
TRBJ2-7 | - | TRBV28 | - | TGTGCCAGCAGTTTAGGCAGGGGTCCCCTCTCCTACGAGCAGTACTTC | CASSLGRGPLSYEQYF
TRBJ1-4 | TRBD1 | TRBV18 | - | TGTGCCAGCTCACCGTCAGGGGGCCTCGGGGAAAAACTGTTTTTT | CASSPSGGLGEKLFF
TRBJ2-3 | TRBD1 | TRBV5-1 | - | TGCGCCAGCAGCCCGGGACAGGTCCTTTCAGATACGCAGTATTTT | CASSPGQVLSDTQYF
TRBJ2-7 | TRBD2 | TRBV18 | - | TGTGCCAGCTCACCTCGTGTAGCGGGGTCCGTGGGCGAGCAGTACTTC | CASSPRVAGSVGEQYF
TRBJ2-2 | - | TRBV7-8 | - | TGTGCCAGCAGCAGAACGGAGGGCGGGGAGCTGTTTTTT | CASSRTEGGELFF
TRBJ1-3 | TRBD1 | TRBV6-6 | - | TGTGCCAGCACGAACCGGGACAGGATAGACGGAAACACCATATATTTT | CASTNRDRIDGNTIYF
TRBJ2-1 | - | TRBV9 | - | TGTGCCAGCAGCGTAAGCCCCGGCAGGCCCATAAGGGAGAATGAGCAGTTCTTC | CASSVSPGRPIRENEQFF
TRBJ2-4 | TRBD2 | TRBV6-5 | once | TGTGCCAGCACTCCGGGGGGGCGGGGCAAAAACATTCAGTACTTC | CASTPGGRGKNIQYF
TRBJ1-2 | TRBD1 | TRBV6-1 | - | TGTGCCAGCAGTGCAATGGGGGTGCAGGGGGCAAATGGCTACACCTTC | CASSAMGVQGANGYTF